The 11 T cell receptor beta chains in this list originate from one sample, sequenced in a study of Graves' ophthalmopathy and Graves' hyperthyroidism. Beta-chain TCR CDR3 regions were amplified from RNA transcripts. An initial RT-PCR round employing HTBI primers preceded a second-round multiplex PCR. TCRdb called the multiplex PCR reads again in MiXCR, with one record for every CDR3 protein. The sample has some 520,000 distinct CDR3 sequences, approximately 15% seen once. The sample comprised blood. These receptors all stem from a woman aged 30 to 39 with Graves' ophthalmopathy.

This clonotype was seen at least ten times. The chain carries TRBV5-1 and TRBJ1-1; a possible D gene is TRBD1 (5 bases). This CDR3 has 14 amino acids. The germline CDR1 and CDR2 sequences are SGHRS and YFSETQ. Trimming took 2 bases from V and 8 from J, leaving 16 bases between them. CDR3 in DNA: TGCGCCAGCAGCTTATGGGCCCAGGGAGAGGAAGCTTTCTTT. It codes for CASSLWAQGEEAFF.

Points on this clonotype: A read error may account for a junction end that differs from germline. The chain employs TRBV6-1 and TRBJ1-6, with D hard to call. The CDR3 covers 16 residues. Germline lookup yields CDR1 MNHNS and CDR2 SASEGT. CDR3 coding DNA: TGTGCCAGCAGAGAAGAGCAGTTGGGGATTAATTCACCCCTCCACTTT. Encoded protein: CASREEQLGINSPLHF.

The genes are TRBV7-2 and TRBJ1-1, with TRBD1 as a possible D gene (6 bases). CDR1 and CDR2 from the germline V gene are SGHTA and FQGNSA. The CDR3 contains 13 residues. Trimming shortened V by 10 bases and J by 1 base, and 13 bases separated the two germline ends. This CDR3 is CATGRGRNTEAFF. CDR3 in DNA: TGTGCCACCGGCCGGGGGCGGAACACTGAAGCTTTCTTT.

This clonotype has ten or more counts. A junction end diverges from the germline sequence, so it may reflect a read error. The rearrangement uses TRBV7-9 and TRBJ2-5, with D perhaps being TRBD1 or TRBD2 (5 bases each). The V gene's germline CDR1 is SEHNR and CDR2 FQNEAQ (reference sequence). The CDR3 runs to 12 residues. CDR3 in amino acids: CASSLGWDPKHF. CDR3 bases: TGTGCCAGCAGCTTAGGTTGGGACCCCAAGCACTTC.

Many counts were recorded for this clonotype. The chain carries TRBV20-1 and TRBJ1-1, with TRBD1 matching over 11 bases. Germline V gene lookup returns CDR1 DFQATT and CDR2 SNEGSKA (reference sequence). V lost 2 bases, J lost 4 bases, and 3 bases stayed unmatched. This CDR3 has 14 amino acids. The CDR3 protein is CSARTGTGGTEAFF. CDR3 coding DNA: TGCAGTGCTAGAACCGGGACAGGGGGCACTGAAGCTTTCTTT.

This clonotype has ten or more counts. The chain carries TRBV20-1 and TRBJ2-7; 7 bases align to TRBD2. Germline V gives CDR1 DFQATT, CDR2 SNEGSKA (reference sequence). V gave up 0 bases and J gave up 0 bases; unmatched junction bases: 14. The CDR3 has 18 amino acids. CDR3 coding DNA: TGCAGTGCTAGAGATACTAGCGCCTCATTAATACACTCCTACGAGCAGTACTTC. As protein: CSARDTSASLIHSYEQYF.

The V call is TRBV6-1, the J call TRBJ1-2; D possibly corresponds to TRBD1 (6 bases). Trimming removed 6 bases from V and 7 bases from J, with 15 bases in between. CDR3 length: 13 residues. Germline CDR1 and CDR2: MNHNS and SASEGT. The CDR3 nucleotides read TGTGCCAGCAGCCCCCAGGGGACTCTTGGCTACACCTTC. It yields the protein CASSPQGTLGYTF.

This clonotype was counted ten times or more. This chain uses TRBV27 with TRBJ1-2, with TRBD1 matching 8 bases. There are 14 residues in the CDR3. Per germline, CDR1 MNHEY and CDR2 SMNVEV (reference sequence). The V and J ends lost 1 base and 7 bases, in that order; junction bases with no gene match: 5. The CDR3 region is CASSLFLGQGGYTF. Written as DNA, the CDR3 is TGTGCCAGCAGTTTATTCTTAGGACAGGGTGGCTACACCTTC.

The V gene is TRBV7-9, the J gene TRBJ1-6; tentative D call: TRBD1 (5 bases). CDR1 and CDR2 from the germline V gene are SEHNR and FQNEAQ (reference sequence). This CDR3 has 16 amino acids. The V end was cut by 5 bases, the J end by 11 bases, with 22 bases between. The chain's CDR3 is CASSHPGQGGTPPLHF. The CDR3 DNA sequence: TGTGCCAGCAGCCATCCCGGGCAGGGAGGTACTCCACCCCTCCACTTT.

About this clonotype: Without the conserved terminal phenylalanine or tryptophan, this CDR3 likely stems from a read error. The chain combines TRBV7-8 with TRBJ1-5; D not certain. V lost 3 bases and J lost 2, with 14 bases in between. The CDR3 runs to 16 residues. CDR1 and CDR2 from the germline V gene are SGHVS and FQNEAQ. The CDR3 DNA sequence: TGTGCCAGCAGCTTGGAGCTTACTGAAGGCAATCAGCCCCAGCATTTG. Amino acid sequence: CASSLELTEGNQPQHL.

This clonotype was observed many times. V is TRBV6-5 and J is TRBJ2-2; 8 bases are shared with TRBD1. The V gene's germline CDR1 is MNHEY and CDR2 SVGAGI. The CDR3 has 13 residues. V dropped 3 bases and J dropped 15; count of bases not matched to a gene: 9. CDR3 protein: CASSYSGGQRVFF. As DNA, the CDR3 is TGTGCCAGCAGTTATTCAGGGGGCCAGAGGGTGTTTTTT.